This T cell receptor (beta chain) was obtained from a study of vaccination and CD4 T cells after COVID-19. At the level of the study: Post-vaccine sampling followed dose two by a median about 72 days (range 14 to 241). Notes on the study in general: In convalescent patients, 304 of 307 vaccine-specific clones were mono-reactive for SARS-CoV-2 spike.

There are 14 residues in the CDR3. V was pared by 3 bases and J by 0 bases, with 6 bases between. The V gene's germline CDR1 is SEHNR and CDR2 FQNEAQ (reference sequence). The Oncomine TCR Beta short-read assay generated sequence data from the DNA of cultured CD4+ T cells. Cultured CD4+ T cells yielded the extracted genomic DNA. A single record per CDR3 protein comes from TCRdb applying MiXCR to the PCR reads. This table has about 24,000 distinct CDR3 sequences, under 40% appearing once. Time point given: late sampling 161 to 241 days after vaccination in a few convalescent patients. As to treatment: roughly 10-day PBMC culture with coronavirus spike peptide pools or control peptides (ViraFEST assay). Before TCRs were sequenced, ViraFEST expanded antigen-specific T cells with peptide pools. About this clonotype: Its specificity is unknown.

The rearrangement uses TRBV7-9 and TRBJ2-4, with D perhaps assigned TRBD1 or TRBD2 (5 bases each). This material consisted of CD4+ T cells from blood, cultured in vitro, taken about 7 months after SARS-CoV-2 vaccination. The source is a human donor who had recovered from COVID-19. The CDR3 DNA is TGTGCCAGCAGCTTTGGGGGAGCCAAAAACATTCAGTACTTC. It specifies CASSFGGAKNIQYF.